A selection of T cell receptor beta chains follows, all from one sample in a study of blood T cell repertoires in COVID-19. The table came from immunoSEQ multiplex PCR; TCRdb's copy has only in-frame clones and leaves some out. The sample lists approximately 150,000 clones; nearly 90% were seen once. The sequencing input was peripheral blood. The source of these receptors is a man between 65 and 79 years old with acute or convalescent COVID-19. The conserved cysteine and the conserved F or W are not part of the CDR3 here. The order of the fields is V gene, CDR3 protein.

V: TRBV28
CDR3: ASTTDLNTEAF

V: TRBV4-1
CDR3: ASSQDGQGGGYT

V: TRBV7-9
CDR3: ASSLATGGDSPLH

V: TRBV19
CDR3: ASSMNSKSNQPQH

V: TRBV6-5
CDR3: ASSLGQSSNQPQH

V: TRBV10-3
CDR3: ATGKVLEQY

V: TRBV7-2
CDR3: ASSFQGGQEETQY

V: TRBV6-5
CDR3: ASNERGQGVVAQY

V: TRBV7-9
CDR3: ASTNRGGNQPQH

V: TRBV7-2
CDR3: ASATGAPPNSPLH

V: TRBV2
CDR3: ANRRDRGATDTQY

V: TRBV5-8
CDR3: ASSLGGLAGKRYNEQF

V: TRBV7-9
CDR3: ASSSTTHAGNTIY

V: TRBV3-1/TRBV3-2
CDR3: ASSQSPGGLNTEAF

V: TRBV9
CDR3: ASSEGTGNGYT

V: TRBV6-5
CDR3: APYLDRYTEAF

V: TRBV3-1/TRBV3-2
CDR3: ASSHYYRGNNEQY

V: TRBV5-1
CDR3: ASSLGLGEKLF

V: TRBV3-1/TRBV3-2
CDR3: ASSQDPHSGANVLT

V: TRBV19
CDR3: ASSGSYMDQPQH

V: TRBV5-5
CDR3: ASSFTGGDTEAF

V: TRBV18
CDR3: ASSEGSGSNQPQH

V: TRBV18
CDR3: ASSPPTASSYNEQF

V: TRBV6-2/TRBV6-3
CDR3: ASSYSRTSGPKGEQY

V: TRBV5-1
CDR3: ASSLLGATEAF

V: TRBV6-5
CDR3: ASSLGDYPTGQGYT

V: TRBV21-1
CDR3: ASSATGDGYT

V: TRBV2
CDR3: AGSGTSGGATDTQY

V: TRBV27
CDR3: ASSLSGTGAVLH

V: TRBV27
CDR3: ASSGLDRNSPLH

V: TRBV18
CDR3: ASSPFQGHPSNTGELF

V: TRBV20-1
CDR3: SASLPTRMNTEAF

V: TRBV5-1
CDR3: ASSLTGLGSYNEQF

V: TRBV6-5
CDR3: ASSLGLAGGTDTQY

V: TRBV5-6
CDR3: ASSAYRGGLVQPQH

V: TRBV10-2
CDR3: ASSVNTEAF

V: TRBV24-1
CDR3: ATSEGQLRETQY

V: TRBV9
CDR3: ASSVSGTETYEQY

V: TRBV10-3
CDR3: AISEGQGSGYT

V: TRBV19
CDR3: ASSSQVDQPQH

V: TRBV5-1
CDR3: ASREGAPTDTQY

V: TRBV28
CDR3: ASRDGTGFHSNQPQH

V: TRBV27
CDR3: ASSPLGATGEAF

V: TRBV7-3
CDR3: ASSLAGNTEAF

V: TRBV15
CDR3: ATNQGLYMDTEAF

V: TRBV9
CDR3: ASSASSGTGGRGYT

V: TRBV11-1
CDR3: ASSLQGATYEQY

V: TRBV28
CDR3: ASSFPTGDVGYT

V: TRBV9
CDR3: ASSVGQGERTDTQY

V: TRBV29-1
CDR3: SVGRDNEKLF

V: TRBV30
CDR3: AWSGTGNYEKLF

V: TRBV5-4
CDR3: ASSLSTDRDEQY

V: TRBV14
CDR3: ASSQQSNTEAF

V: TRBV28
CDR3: ASSFYPAVV

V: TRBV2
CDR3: ASSEVPGLSNQPQH

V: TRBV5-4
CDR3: ASSEGQDYTDTQY

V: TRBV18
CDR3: ASSPSRGVMGGYT

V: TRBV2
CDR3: ASTQQGLRETQY